A selection of T cell receptor beta chains follows, all from one sample in a study of T cells in Graves' hyperthyroidism and ophthalmopathy. In TCRdb, the multiplex PCR reads were re-called with MiXCR into one record per CDR3 protein. The sample contains 350,000 or so distinct CDR3 sequences, 18% of which appear only once. Material for sequencing was blood. Source of these receptors: a woman aged 40-49 years with Graves' ophthalmopathy. CDR3s include the opening cysteine and the closing phenylalanine or tryptophan.

v_call cdr3_aa
TRBV6-1 CASSEVWDGNTEAFF
TRBV10-3 CAISKGLAGVETQYF
TRBV13 CASSPSAGPGELFF
TRBV7-9 CASSLEGGSQETQYF
TRBV30 CAWSFVRLTEAFF
TRBV11-1 CASSQEVWGPPPYEQYF
TRBV27 CASSLTGTGIDEQYF
TRBV19 CASSIAGHTEAFF
TRBV29-1 CSGGQAEIEAFF
TRBV7-2 CASSLARGLRTEAFF
TRBV20-1 CSARRLALGEQYF
TRBV3-1 CASSQVPGLSYTF
TRBV15 CATSRAGTGETQYF
TRBV18 CASLPLQGGYIF
TRBV2 CASSEHRMNTGELFF
TRBV6-1 CASSRSWGETQYF
TRBV28 CASSLATGGISPLHF
TRBV28 CASSQTIGRLEQYF
TRBV4-1 CASSQAGGGQGNGYTF
TRBV15 CATGTRTSYEQYF
TRBV7-3 CASSSDPRLNTDTQYF
TRBV20-1 CSARDPGTGHYEQYF
TRBV6-5 CASSLPGIGNQPQHF
TRBV29-1 CSVESGSNEQYF
TRBV7-9 CASSLAATAQETQYF
TRBV27 CASRPQGGNTEAFF
TRBV29-1 CSVDGQGIAEAFF
TRBV7-9 CASSLENYGYTF
TRBV6-1 CASTGGVPPSYEQFF
TRBV29-1 CSVVGTGGETQYF
TRBV6-1 CASSRPGSLNQPQHF
TRBV2 CASSERQGRQPQHF
TRBV5-1 CASSGEIAYEQYF
TRBV12-3/TRBV12-4 CASSFSLGYYEQYF
TRBV5-6 CASTVAVGGLANYGYTF
TRBV30 CAWTRTGAYEQYF
TRBV6-2/TRBV6-3 CASSQGFSNQPQHF
TRBV11-2 CASSQGRGSDGYTF
TRBV28 CASSLWRAGGRYEQYF
TRBV13 CASSFGPPVPGGTEAFF
TRBV28 CASSLSGSYTGELFF
TRBV27 CASSLRQSTDTQYF
TRBV28 CASRGAGGNTIYF
TRBV6-2/TRBV6-3 CASSPAVSGTTYEQYF
TRBV7-2 CASSFPAGGLGETQYF
TRBV6-5 CASSYGMIGELFF
TRBV28 CASSLYGVNSNQPQHF
TRBV28 CASSSSFLAGTYEQYF
TRBV2 CASSRSDQPQHF
TRBV6-1 CASRRYLYGYTF